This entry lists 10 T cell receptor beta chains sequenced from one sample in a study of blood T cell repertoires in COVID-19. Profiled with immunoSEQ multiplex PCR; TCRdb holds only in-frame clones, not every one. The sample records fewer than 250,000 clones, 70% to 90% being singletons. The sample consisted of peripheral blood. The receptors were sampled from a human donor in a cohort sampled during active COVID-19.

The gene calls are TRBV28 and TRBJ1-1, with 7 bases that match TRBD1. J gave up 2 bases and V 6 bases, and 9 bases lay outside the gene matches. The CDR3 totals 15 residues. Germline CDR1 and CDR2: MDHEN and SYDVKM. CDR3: CASSSQGEINTEAFF. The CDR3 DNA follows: TGTGCCAGCAGCTCGCAGGGGGAGATAAACACTGAAGCTTTCTTT.

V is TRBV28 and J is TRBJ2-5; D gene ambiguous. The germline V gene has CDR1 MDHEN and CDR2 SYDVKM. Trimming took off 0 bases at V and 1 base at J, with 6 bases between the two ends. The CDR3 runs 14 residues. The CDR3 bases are TGTGCCAGCAGTTTATGGGCAGGCCAAGAGACCCAGTACTTC. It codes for CASSLWAGQETQYF. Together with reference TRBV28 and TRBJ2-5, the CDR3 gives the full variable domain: DVKVTQSSRYLVKRTGEKVFLECVQDMDHENMFWYRQDPGLGLRLIYFSYDVKMKEKGDIPEGYSVSREKKERFSLILESASTNQTSMYLCASSLWAGQETQYFGPGTRLLVL.

The CDR3, as DNA: TGTGCCAGCAGCTTGGTGGCTAGCGGGAGTAGCACAGATACGCAGTATTTT. The encoded protein is CASSLVASGSSTDTQYF. The rearrangement links TRBV5-6 to TRBJ2-3; 10 bases are shared with TRBD2. This CDR3 comprises 17 residues. Germline V gives CDR1 SGHDT, CDR2 YYEEEE. The V gene end was trimmed by 0 bases and the J gene end by 0 bases; junction bases not matched to a gene: 4.

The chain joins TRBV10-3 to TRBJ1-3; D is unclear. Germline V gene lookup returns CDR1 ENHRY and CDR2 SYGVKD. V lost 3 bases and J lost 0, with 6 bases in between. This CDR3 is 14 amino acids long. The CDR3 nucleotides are TGTGCCATCAGTGATCGGTACTCTGGAAACACCATATATTTT. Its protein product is CAISDRYSGNTIYF.

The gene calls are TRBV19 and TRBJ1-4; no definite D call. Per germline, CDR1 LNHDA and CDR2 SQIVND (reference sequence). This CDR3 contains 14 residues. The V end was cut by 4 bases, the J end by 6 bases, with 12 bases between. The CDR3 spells CASSKEWRDEKLFF. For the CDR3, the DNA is TGTGCCAGTAGTAAGGAATGGAGGGATGAAAAACTGTTTTTT.

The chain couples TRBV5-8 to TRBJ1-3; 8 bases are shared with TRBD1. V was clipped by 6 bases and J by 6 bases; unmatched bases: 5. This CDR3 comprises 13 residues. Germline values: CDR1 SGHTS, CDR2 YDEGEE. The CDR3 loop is CASTGQGINTIYF. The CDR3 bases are TGTGCCAGCACCGGACAGGGTATAAACACCATATATTTT.

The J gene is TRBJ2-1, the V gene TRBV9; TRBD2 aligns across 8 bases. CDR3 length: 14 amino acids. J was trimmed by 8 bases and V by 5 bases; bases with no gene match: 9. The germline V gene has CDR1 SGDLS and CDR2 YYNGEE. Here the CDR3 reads CASSWTGRGDEQFF. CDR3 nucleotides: TGTGCCAGCAGTTGGACCGGGCGGGGGGATGAGCAGTTCTTC.

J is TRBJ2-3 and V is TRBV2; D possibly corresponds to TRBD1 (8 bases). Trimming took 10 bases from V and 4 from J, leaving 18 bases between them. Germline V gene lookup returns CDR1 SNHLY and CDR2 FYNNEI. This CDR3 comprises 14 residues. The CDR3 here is CATPGQGGADTQYF. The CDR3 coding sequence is TGTGCCACCCCTGGACAGGGAGGGGCAGATACGCAGTATTTT.

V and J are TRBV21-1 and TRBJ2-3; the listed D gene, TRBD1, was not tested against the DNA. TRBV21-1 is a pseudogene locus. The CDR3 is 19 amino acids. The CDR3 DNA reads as TGTGCCAGCAGCAAAAGTAGCCGCAGGGGGAGAGTTCCCACAGATACGCAGTATTTT. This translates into CASSKSSRRGRVPTDTQYF.

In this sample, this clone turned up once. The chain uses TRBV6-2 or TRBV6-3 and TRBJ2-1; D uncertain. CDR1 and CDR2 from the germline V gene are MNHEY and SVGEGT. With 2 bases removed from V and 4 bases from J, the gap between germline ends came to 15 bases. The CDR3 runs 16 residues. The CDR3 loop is CASSYAGGMAYNEQFF. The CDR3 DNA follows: TGTGCCAGCAGTTACGCCGGCGGAATGGCTTACAATGAGCAGTTCTTC.